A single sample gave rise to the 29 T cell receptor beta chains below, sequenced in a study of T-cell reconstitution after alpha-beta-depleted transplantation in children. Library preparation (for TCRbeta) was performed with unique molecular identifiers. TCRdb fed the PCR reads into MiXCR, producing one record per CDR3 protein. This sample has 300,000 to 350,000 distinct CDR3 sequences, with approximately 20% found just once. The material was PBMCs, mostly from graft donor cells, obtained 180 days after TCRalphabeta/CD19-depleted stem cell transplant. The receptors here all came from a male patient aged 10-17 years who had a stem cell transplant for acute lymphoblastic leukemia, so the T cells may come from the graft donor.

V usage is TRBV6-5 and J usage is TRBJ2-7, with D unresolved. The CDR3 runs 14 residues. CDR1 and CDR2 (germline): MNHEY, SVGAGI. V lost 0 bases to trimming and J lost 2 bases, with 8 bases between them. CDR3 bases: TGTGCCAGCAGTTACTCGACGGGTCCCTACGAGCAGTACTTC. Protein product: CASSYSTGPYEQYF.

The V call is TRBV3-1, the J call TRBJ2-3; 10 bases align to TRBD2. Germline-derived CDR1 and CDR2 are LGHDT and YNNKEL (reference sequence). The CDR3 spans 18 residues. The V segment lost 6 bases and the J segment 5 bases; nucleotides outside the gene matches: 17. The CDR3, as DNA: TGTGCCAGCAGACCACAACCAAGCGGGAGGGAGGCCCTAGATACGCAGTATTTT. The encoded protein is CASRPQPSGREALDTQYF.

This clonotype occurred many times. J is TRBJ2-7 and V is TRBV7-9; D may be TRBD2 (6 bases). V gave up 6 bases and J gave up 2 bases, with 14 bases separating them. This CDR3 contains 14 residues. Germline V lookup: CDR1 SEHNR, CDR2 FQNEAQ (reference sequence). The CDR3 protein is CASSPGTRTYEQYF. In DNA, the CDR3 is TGTGCCAGCAGTCCCGGGACTCGAACCTACGAGCAGTACTTC.

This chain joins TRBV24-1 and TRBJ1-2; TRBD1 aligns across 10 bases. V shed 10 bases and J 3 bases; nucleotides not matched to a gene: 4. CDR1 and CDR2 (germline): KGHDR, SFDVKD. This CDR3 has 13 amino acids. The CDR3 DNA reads TGTGCCACGTGGACAGGGGGACACTATGGCTACACCTTC. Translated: CATWTGGHYGYTF.

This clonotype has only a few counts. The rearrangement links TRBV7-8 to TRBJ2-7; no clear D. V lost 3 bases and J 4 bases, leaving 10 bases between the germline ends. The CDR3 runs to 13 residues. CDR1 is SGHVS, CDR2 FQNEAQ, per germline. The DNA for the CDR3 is TGTGCCAGCAGCTTCCCCACCGCATACGAGCAGTACTTC. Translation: CASSFPTAYEQYF.

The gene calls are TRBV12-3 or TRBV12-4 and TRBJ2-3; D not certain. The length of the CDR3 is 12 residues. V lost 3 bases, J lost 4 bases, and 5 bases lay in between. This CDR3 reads CASSLKPDTQYF. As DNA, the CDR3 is TGTGCCAGCAGTTTGAAGCCAGATACGCAGTATTTT.

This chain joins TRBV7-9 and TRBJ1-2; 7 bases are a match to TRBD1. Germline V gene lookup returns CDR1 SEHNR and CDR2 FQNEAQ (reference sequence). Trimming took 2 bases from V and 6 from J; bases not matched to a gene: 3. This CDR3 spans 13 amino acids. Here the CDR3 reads CASSLRDSDGYTF. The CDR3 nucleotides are TGTGCCAGCAGCTTAAGGGACAGCGATGGCTACACCTTC.

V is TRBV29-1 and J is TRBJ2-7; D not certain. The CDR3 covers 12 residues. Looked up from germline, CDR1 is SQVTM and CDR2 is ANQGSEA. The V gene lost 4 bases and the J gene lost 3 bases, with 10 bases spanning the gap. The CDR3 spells CSVVLRSYEQYF. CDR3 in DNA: TGCAGCGTTGTGTTGCGGAGCTACGAGCAGTACTTC.

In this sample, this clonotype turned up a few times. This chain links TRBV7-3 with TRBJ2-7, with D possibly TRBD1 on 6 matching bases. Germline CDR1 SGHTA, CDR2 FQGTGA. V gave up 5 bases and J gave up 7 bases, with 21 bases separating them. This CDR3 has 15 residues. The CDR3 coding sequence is TGTGCCAGCAGCCCTTACAGGGACGGTACCGATGAGCAGTACTTC. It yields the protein CASSPYRDGTDEQYF.

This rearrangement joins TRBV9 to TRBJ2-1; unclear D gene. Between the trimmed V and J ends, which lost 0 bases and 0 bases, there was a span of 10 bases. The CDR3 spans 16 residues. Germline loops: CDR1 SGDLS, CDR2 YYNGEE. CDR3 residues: CASSVAPRTSYNEQFF. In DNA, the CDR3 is TGTGCCAGCAGCGTAGCTCCCCGGACCTCCTACAATGAGCAGTTCTTC.

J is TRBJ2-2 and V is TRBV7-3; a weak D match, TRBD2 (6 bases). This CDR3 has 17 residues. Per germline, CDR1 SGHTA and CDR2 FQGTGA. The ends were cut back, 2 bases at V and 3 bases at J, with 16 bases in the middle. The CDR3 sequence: CASSLDGGAVYTGELFF. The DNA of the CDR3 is TGTGCCAGCAGCTTAGACGGCGGGGCAGTTTACACCGGGGAGCTGTTTTTT. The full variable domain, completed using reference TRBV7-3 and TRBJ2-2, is GAGVSQTPSNKVTEKGKYVELRCDPISGHTALYWYRQSLGQGPEFLIYFQGTGAADDSGLPNDRFFAVRPEGSVSTLKIQRTERGDSAVYLCASSLDGGAVYTGELFFGEGSRLTVL.

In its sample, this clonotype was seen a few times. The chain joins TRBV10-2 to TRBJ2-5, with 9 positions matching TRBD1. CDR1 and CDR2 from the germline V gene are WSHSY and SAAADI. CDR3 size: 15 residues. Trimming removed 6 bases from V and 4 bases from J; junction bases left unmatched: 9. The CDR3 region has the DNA TGCGCCAGCAGCTTGACAGGGGGAGACGTAGAGACCCAGTACTTC. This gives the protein CASSLTGGDVETQYF.

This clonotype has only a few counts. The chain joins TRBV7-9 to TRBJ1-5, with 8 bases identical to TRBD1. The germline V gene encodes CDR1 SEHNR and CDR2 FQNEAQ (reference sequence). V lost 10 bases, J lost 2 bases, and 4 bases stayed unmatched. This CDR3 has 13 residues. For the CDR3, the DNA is TGTGCCAACGCGGGACAGGGCAATCAGCCCCAGCATTTT. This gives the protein CANAGQGNQPQHF.

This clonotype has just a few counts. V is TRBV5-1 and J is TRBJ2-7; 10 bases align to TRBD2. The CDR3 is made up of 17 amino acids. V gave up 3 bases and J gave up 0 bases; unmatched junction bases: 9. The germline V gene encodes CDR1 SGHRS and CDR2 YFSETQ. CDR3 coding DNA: TGCGCCAGCAGCTCCGACCTTAGCGGGAGGAGCTCCTACGAGCAGTACTTC. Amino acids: CASSSDLSGRSSYEQYF.

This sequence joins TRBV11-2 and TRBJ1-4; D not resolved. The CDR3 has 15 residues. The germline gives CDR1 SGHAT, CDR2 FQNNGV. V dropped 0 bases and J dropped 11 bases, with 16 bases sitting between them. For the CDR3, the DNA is TGTGCCAGCAGCTTAGAAAGGATCGGTCAGCGTAAACTGTTTTTT. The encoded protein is CASSLERIGQRKLFF. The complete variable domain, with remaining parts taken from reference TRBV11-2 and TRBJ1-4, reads EAGVAQSPRYKIIEKRQSVAFWCNPISGHATLYWYQQILGQGPKLLIQFQNNGVVDDSQLPKDRFSAERLKGVDSTLKIQPAKLEDSAVYLCASSLERIGQRKLFFGSGTQLSVL.

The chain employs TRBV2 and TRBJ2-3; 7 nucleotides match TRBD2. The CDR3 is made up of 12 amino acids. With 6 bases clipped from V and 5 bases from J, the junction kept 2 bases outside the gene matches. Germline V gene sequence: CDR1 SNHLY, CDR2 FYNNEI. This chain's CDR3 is CASRGLGDTQYF. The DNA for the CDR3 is TGTGCCAGCAGAGGACTAGGAGATACGCAGTATTTT.

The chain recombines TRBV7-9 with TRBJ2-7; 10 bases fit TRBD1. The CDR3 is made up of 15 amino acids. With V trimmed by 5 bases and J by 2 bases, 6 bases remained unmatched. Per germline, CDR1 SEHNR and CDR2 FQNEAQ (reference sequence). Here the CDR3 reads CASSLRDRGTYEQYF. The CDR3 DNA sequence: TGTGCCAGCAGCCTTCGGGACAGGGGTACCTACGAGCAGTACTTC.

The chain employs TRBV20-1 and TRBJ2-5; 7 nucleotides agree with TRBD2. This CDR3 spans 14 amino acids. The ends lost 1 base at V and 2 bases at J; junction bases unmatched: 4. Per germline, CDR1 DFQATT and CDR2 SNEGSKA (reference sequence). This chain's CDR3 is CSARGGSGQETQYF. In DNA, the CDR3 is TGCAGTGCTAGAGGGGGTAGCGGGCAAGAGACCCAGTACTTC.

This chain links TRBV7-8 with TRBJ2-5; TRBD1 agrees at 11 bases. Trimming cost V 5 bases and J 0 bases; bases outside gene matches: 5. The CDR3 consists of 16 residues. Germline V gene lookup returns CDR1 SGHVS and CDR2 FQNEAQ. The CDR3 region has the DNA TGTGCCAGCAGCCCGGACAGGGGGCAGTACCAAGAGACCCAGTACTTC. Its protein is CASSPDRGQYQETQYF.

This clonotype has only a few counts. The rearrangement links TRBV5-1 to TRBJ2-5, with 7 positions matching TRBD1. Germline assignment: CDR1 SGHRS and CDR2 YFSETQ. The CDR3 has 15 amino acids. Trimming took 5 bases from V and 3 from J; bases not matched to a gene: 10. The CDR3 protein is CASSDAGTAKETQYF. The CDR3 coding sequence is TGCGCCAGCAGTGACGCCGGGACAGCGAAAGAGACCCAGTACTTC. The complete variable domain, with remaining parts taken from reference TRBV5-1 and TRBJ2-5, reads KAGVTQTPRYLIKTRGQQVTLSCSPISGHRSVSWYQQTPGQGLQFLFEYFSETQRNKGNFPGRFSGRQFSNSRSEMNVSTLELGDSALYLCASSDAGTAKETQYFGPGTRLLVL.

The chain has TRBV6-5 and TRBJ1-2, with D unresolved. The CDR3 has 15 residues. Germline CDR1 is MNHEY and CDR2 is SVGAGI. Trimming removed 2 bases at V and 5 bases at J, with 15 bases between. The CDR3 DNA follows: TGTGCCAGCAGTTACGGGCGGGTGAGGGATTATGGCTACACCTTC. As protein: CASSYGRVRDYGYTF.

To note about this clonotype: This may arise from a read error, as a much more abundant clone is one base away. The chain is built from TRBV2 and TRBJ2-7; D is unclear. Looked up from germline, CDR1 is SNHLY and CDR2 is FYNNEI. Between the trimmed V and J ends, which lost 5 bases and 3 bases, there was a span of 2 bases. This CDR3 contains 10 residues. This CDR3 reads CASSYYEQYF. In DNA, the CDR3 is TGTGCCAGCAGTTACTACGAGCAGTACTTC.

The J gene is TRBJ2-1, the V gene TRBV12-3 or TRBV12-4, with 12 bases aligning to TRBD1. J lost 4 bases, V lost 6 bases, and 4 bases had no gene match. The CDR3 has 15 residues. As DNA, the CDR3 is TGTGCCAGCAGGGGACAGGGGGCCCCGTACAATGAGCAGTTCTTC. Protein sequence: CASRGQGAPYNEQFF.

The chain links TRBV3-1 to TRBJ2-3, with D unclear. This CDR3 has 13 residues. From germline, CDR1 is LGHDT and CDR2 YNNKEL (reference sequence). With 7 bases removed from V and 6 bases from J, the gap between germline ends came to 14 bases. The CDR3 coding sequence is TGTGCCAGCACACTAATCAGTCCCGATACGCAGTATTTT. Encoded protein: CASTLISPDTQYF.

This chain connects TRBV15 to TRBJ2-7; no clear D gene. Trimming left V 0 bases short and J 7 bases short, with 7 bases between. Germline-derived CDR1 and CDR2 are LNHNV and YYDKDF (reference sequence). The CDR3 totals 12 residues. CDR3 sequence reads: CATSRDRREQYF. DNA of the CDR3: TGTGCCACCAGCAGAGATCGAAGAGAGCAGTACTTC.

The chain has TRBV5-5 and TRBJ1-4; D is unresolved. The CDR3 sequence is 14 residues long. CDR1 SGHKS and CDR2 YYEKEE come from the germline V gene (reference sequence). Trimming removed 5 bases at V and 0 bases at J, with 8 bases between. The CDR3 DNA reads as TGTGCCAGCAGAGAAACTTCAACTAATGAAAAACTGTTTTTT. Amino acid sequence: CASRETSTNEKLFF.

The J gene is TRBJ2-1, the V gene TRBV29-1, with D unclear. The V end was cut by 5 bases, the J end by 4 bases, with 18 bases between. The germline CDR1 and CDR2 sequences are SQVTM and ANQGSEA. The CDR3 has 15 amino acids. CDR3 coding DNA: TGCAGCGTTCCGGTCCTGAGGCGGATATACAATGAGCAGTTCTTC. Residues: CSVPVLRRIYNEQFF.

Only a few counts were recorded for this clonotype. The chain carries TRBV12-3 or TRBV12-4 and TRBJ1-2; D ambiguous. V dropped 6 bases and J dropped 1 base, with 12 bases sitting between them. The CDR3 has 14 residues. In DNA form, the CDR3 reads TGTGCCAGCAGCTTCGACGGTCTTAACTATGGCTACACCTTC. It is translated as CASSFDGLNYGYTF.

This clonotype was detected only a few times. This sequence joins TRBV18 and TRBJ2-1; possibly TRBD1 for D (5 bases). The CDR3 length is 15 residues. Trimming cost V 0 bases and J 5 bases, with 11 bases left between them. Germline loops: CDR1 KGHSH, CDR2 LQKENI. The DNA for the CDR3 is TGTGCCAGCTCACCACCGGGGTGGGGCCACAATGAGCAGTTCTTC. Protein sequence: CASSPPGWGHNEQFF.